These 4 T cell receptor beta chains originate from one sample sequenced in a study of T cells in Graves' hyperthyroidism and ophthalmopathy. Amplified TCR beta CDR3 regions derived from RNA transcripts. The TCR CDR3 was amplified in a first-round RT-PCR using the HTBI primer set. A single record per CDR3 protein comes from TCRdb applying MiXCR to the multiplex PCR reads. The sample consists of hundreds of thousands of distinct CDR3 sequences, about a sixth of them appearing once. Sequencing was performed on blood. The receptors were gathered from a woman between 18 and 30 years old with Graves' ophthalmopathy.

The chain is built from TRBV7-9 and TRBJ1-3; D is unclear. Germline CDR1 is SEHNR and CDR2 is FQNEAQ (reference sequence). The CDR3 is 14 residues long. Trimming stripped 5 bases from V and 7 bases from J, with 15 bases between. The CDR3 DNA sequence: TGTGCCAGCAGCATATCCGCCCCCGGCAACACCATATATTTT. It is translated as CASSISAPGNTIYF.

This clonotype was found a few times. V gene TRBV13 combines with J gene TRBJ2-7; a weak D match, TRBD2 (6 bases). Trimming removed 5 bases at V and 1 base at J, with 12 bases between. Germline V gene sequence: CDR1 PRHDT, CDR2 FYEKMQ (reference sequence). The CDR3 runs to 14 residues. The CDR3 region is CASSGRDSSYEQYF. The CDR3, as DNA: TGTGCCAGCAGCGGGCGGGACTCTTCCTACGAGCAGTACTTC.

This clonotype was detected many times. This chain uses TRBV5-5 with TRBJ2-1; D unclear. CDR1 and CDR2 from the germline V gene are SGHKS and YYEKEE (reference sequence). The V and J ends lost 0 bases and 8 bases respectively, with 15 bases between them. The CDR3 contains 15 residues. The CDR3 reads CASSLDARTLDEQFF. Here the CDR3 DNA reads TGTGCCAGCAGCTTGGACGCCAGGACCCTCGATGAGCAGTTCTTC.

V and J are TRBV10-3 and TRBJ1-4; TRBD1 aligns across 8 bases. The CDR3 runs to 16 residues. Unmatched junction bases numbered 10, after V lost 3 bases and J lost 7 bases. Per germline, CDR1 ENHRY and CDR2 SYGVKD. The CDR3 reads CAISDHGQGGGEKLFF. The CDR3 DNA is TGTGCCATCAGTGACCACGGACAGGGTGGAGGTGAAAAACTGTTTTTT.